Listed below are T cell receptor beta chains from one sample, sequenced in a study of untreated major depressive disorder. Sequenced by immunoSEQ multiplex PCR; TCRdb stores in-frame clones only, minus some. The table has some 21,000 clones, about 90% seen once. Sequenced material: CD4+ T cells from PBMCs. The receptors here all came from a woman in her twenties or thirties in good health. The CDR3 runs from the conserved cysteine through the conserved F or W. Fields, in order: J gene, CDR3 length, D gene, V gene, CDR3 protein, CDR3 DNA. The D gene is left open where the match is weak.

TRBJ1-2	14	-	TRBV28	CASSLSRRAFGYTF	TGTGCCAGCAGTTTAAGCCGGAGGGCGTTCGGCTACACCTTC
TRBJ1-6	14	-	TRBV6-6	CASIGGGVNSPLHF	TGTGCCAGCATTGGGGGAGGGGTTAATTCACCCCTCCACTTT
TRBJ2-7	12	TRBD2	TRBV6-6	CATGGVGYEQYF	TGTGCCACGGGGGGGGTCGGCTACGAGCAGTACTTC
TRBJ2-1	16	TRBD2	TRBV5-6	CASSFEGAGVYNEQFF	TGTGCCAGCAGCTTCGAGGGAGCGGGGGTGTACAATGAGCAGTTCTTC
TRBJ2-2	14	-	TRBV7-2	CASSFLATTGELFF	TGTGCCAGCAGCTTCCTAGCGACCACCGGGGAGCTGTTTTTT
TRBJ1-6	19	TRBD1	TRBV2	CASSEIRDSLSSYNSPLHF	TGTGCCAGCAGTGAAATAAGGGACAGCCTGAGCTCCTATAATTCACCCCTCCACTTT
TRBJ1-2	13	TRBD1	TRBV2	CATETGANYGYTF	TGTGCCACCGAGACAGGGGCTAACTATGGCTACACCTTC
TRBJ1-2	16	-	TRBV28	CASSRLTAGTLRGYTF	TGTGCCAGCAGTCGCCTTACGGCAGGGACACTTCGGGGCTACACCTTC
TRBJ1-2	14	TRBD1	TRBV4-3	CASSHGQGPDGYTF	TGCGCCAGCAGCCACGGACAGGGGCCGGATGGCTACACCTTC
TRBJ2-7	15	-	TRBV5-4	CASSLGQGRFYEQYF	TGTGCCAGCAGCTTGGGGCAGGGGCGATTCTACGAGCAGTACTTC
TRBJ1-2	10	-	TRBV20-1	CSFQINGYTF	TGCAGCTTCCAGATTAATGGCTACACCTTC
TRBJ2-3	14	TRBD2	TRBV7-9	CASSSGLATDTQYF	TGTGCCAGCAGCTCCGGACTAGCGACAGATACGCAGTATTTT
TRBJ2-1	14	TRBD2	TRBV11-2	CASTKLTSSDEQFF	TGTGCCAGCACCAAATTGACTAGCTCCGATGAGCAGTTCTTC